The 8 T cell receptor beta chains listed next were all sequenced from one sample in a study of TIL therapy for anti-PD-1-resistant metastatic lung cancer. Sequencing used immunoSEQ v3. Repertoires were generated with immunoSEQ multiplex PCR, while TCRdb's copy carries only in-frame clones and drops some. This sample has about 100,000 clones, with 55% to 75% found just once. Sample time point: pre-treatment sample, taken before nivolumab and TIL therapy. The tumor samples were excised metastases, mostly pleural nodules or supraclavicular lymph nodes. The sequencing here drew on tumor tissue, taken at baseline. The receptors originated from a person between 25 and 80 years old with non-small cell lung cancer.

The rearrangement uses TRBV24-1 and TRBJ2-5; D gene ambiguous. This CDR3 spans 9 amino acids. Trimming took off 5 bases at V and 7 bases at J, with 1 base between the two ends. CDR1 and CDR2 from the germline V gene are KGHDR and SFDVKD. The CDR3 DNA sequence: TGTGCCACCAGTGTGACCCAGTACTTC. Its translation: CATSVTQYF.

The CDR3 DNA sequence: TGTGCCAGCAGCCACAGGCATGCCTACGAGCAGTACTTC. It encodes CASSHRHAYEQYF. The gene calls are TRBV2 and TRBJ2-7, with D perhaps matching TRBD1 (5 bases). V was cut by 6 bases and J by 2 bases, with 11 bases left in between. CDR1 SNHLY and CDR2 FYNNEI come from the germline V gene. The CDR3 is made up of 13 amino acids.

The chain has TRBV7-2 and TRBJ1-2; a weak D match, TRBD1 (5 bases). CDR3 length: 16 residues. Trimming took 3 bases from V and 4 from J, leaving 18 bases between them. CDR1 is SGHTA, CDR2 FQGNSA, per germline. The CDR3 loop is CASSFAPHQGFYGYTF. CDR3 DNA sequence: TGTGCCAGCAGCTTCGCCCCCCACCAGGGATTCTATGGCTACACCTTC.

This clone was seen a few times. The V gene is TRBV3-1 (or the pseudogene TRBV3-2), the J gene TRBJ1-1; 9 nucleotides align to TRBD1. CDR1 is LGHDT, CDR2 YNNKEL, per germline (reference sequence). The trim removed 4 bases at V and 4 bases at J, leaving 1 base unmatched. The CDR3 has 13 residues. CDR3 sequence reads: CASSRQGGTEAFF. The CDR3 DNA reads TGTGCCAGCAGCCGACAGGGGGGCACTGAAGCTTTCTTT.

As DNA, the CDR3 is TGTGCCAGCAGTGTAGGGGCTTTAGGTAGCAATCAGCCCCAGCATTTT. It yields the protein CASSVGALGSNQPQHF. The chain employs TRBV6-1 and TRBJ1-5; D is perhaps TRBD1 (5 bases). Germline V gene data show CDR1 as MNHNS and CDR2 as SASEGT. The V end was cut by 4 bases, the J end by 0 bases, with 13 bases between. The CDR3 spans 16 residues.

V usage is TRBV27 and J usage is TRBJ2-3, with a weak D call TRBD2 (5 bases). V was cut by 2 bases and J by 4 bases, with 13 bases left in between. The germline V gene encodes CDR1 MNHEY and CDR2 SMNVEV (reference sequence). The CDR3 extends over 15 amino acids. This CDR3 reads CASSLRLNGADTQYF. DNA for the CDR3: TGTGCCAGCAGTTTAAGGCTAAACGGGGCAGATACGCAGTATTTT.

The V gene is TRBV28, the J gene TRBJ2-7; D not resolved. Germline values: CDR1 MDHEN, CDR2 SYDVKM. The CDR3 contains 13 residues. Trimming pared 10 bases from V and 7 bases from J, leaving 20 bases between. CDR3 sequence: CATRALGPREQYF. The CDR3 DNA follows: TGTGCCACCCGGGCCTTGGGCCCACGGGAGCAGTACTTC.

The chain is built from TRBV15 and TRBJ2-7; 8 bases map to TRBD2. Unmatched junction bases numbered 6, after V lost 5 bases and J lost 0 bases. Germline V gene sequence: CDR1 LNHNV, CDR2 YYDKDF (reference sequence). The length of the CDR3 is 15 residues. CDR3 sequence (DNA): TGTGCCACCAGCCTTAGCGGGGCCTCCTCCTACGAGCAGTACTTC. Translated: CATSLSGASSYEQYF.